The 2 T cell receptor beta chains listed next were all sequenced from one sample in a study. TCRdb called the 5' RACE reads again in MiXCR, with one record for every CDR3 protein. The sample lists around 37,000 distinct CDR3 sequences, 25% to 30% occurring once. The source material was memory CD4+ T cells sorted from a lymph node. As to subset: memory CD4+ T cells, CD4+CD45RO+CD25-. The receptors originated from a female donor with breast cancer.

The gene calls are TRBV4-2 and TRBJ1-5; 9 bases fit TRBD1. CDR1 and CDR2 from the germline V gene are LGHNA and YNFKEQ. V gave up 5 bases and J gave up 7 bases; unmatched junction bases: 9. CDR3 length equals 15 residues. Written as DNA, the CDR3 is TGTGCCAGCAGCGCCCAAACAGGGGGCGCCCAGCCCCAGCATTTT. Translating it yields CASSAQTGGAQPQHF.

The chain uses TRBV7-2 and TRBJ2-2; 7 nucleotides align to TRBD2. Germline V gene lookup returns CDR1 SGHTA and CDR2 FQGNSA. J lost 0 bases, V lost 11 bases, and 6 bases had no gene match. This CDR3 comprises 14 residues. For the CDR3, the DNA is TGTGCCTGGGGGGGAATCGCGAACACCGGGGAGCTGTTTTTT. As protein: CAWGGIANTGELFF.